This passage covers 27 T cell receptor beta chains from one sample sequenced in a study of blood T cell repertoires in COVID-19. Sequencing was performed with immunoSEQ multiplex PCR; in TCRdb, only in-frame clones are kept and a portion is missing. The sample records 25,000 to 30,000 clones, roughly 80% being singletons. Sequencing input: peripheral blood. The receptors originated from a woman aged 60-75 years with acute or convalescent COVID-19.

V is TRBV10-3 and J is TRBJ1-2; D gene uncertain. Trimming took off 3 bases at V and 7 bases at J, with 6 bases between the two ends. This CDR3 region has 11 residues. Germline CDR1 and CDR2: ENHRY and SYGVKD. The CDR3 loop reads CAISERGGYTF. CDR3 bases: TGTGCCATCAGTGAACGGGGTGGCTACACCTTC.

The rearrangement joins TRBV7-9 to TRBJ2-3; possibly TRBD1 for D (5 bases). CDR3 length: 14 amino acids. The germline V gene encodes CDR1 SEHNR and CDR2 FQNEAQ (reference sequence). Trimming cost V 3 bases and J 2 bases, with 9 bases left between them. This chain's CDR3 is CASSFVGHTDTQYF. DNA of the CDR3: TGTGCCAGCAGCTTTGTGGGGCACACAGATACGCAGTATTTT.

This clone was picked up one time. The rearrangement links TRBV27 to TRBJ1-1, with D unclear. The CDR3 runs 14 residues. Germline CDR1 is MNHEY and CDR2 is SMNVEV (reference sequence). The V end was cut by 6 bases, the J end by 1 base, with 12 bases between. The CDR3 sequence is CASSRTPGNTEAFF. CDR3 DNA sequence: TGTGCCAGCAGCCGAACCCCGGGGAACACTGAAGCTTTCTTT.

The V and J genes are TRBV29-1 and TRBJ1-1; TRBD1 is a possible D gene (6 bases). Germline-derived CDR1 and CDR2 are SQVTM and ANQGSEA. This CDR3 is built from 11 residues. V was shortened by 6 bases and J by 6 bases, with 11 bases between the two germline ends. CDR3 sequence (DNA): TGCAGCGTCTTACAGGGTGCTGAAGCTTTCTTT. It codes for CSVLQGAEAFF.

This rearrangement joins TRBV7-9 to TRBJ1-4, with no clear D. Germline V gives CDR1 SEHNR, CDR2 FQNEAQ (reference sequence). V lost 1 base to trimming and J lost 8 bases, with 14 bases between them. The length of the CDR3 is 15 residues. Here the CDR3 reads CASSLDGGPGEKLFF. In DNA, the CDR3 is TGTGCCAGCAGCTTAGATGGCGGGCCGGGGGAAAAACTGTTTTTT.

The V and J genes are TRBV2 and TRBJ1-1; TRBD1 aligns across 7 bases. The CDR3 consists of 15 residues. Trimming took 5 bases from V and 0 from J; bases not matched to a gene: 6. CDR1 and CDR2 from the germline V gene are SNHLY and FYNNEI. CDR3 sequence (DNA): TGTGCCAGCAGTCGGACAGGCCTAATGAACACTGAAGCTTTCTTT. This gives the protein CASSRTGLMNTEAFF.

This clone was seen a single time. The rearrangement uses TRBV28 and TRBJ2-7; 7 bases are a match to TRBD2. CDR3 size: 16 residues. Germline V gene data show CDR1 as MDHEN and CDR2 as SYDVKM. V shed 7 bases, J shed 0 bases, and the junction held 12 bases outside the gene matches. The CDR3 is CASTPNGGTSSYEQYF. CDR3 sequence (DNA): TGTGCCAGCACCCCAAACGGGGGGACGAGCTCCTACGAGCAGTACTTC.

This chain links TRBV28 with TRBJ1-1; possibly TRBD1 for D (5 bases). CDR3 length equals 12 residues. Germline V CDR1 and CDR2: MDHEN, SYDVKM. The V end was cut by 6 bases, the J end by 7 bases, with 12 bases between. CDR3: CASSSQVIEAFF. The CDR3 region has the DNA TGTGCCAGCAGCTCACAGGTTATTGAAGCTTTCTTT.

The CDR3 here is CASSPTTGEYGYTF. CDR3 DNA: TGTGCCAGCTCACCAACTACAGGGGAATATGGCTACACCTTC. The rearrangement links TRBV18 to TRBJ1-2, with 7 nucleotides matching TRBD1. V was pared by 2 bases and J by 5 bases, with 5 bases of the junction left unmatched. CDR3 size: 14 residues. Germline V lookup: CDR1 KGHSH, CDR2 LQKENI. Full variable domain (rest looked up from reference TRBV18 and TRBJ1-2): NAGVMQNPRHLVRRRGQEARLRCSPMKGHSHVYWYRQLPEEGLKFMVYLQKENIIDESGMPKERFSAEFPKEGPSILRIQQVVRGDSAAYFCASSPTTGEYGYTFGSGTRLTVV.

This clone was detected a few times. V gene TRBV15 combines with J gene TRBJ1-1, with 8 bases that match TRBD1. With V trimmed by 3 bases and J by 4 bases, 7 bases remained unmatched. Per the germline V gene, CDR1 is LNHNV and CDR2 is YYDKDF (reference sequence). The CDR3 is 15 residues long. The CDR3 DNA is TGTGCCACCAGCAGTGGAACAGGGGGTCGCACTGAAGCTTTCTTT. As protein: CATSSGTGGRTEAFF. Full variable domain (rest looked up from reference TRBV15 and TRBJ1-1): DAMVIQNPRYQVTQFGKPVTLSCSQTLNHNVMYWYQQKSSQAPKLLFHYYDKDFNNEADTPDNFQSRRPNTSFCFLDIRSPGLGDTAMYLCATSSGTGGRTEAFFGQGTRLTVV.

V is TRBV4-1 and J is TRBJ2-5; 7 bases line up with TRBD1. The germline CDR1 and CDR2 sequences are MGHRA and YSYEKL. This CDR3 comprises 15 residues. Trimming removed 1 base from V and 1 base from J; junction bases left unmatched: 3. CDR3 residues: CASSQGRGLQETQYF. CDR3 bases: TGCGCCAGCAGCCAAGGAAGGGGGCTCCAAGAGACCCAGTACTTC.

The rearrangement joins TRBV6-4 to TRBJ2-3; 9 bases are a match to TRBD1. The V and J ends lost 6 bases and 6 bases, in that order; junction bases with no gene match: 4. The CDR3 loop spans 13 amino acids. Per the germline V gene, CDR1 is MRHNA and CDR2 is SNTAGT. The CDR3 DNA reads as TGTGCCAGCAGCCGGGACAGGGCCGATACGCAGTATTTT. Residues: CASSRDRADTQYF.

This clone has only a few counts. The chain uses TRBV25-1 and TRBJ2-5; D ambiguous. Trimming left V 0 bases short and J 3 bases short, with 8 bases between. CDR3 length: 14 amino acids. Per germline, CDR1 MGHDK and CDR2 SYGVNS. The CDR3 region is CASSEYYSKETQYF. The CDR3 DNA follows: TGTGCCAGCAGTGAATATTACAGTAAAGAGACCCAGTACTTC.

V usage is TRBV6-5 and J usage is TRBJ1-2, with TRBD1 matching over 8 bases. CDR3 length equals 14 residues. J lost 0 bases, V lost 7 bases, and 4 bases had no gene match. CDR1 and CDR2 (germline): MNHEY, SVGAGI. CDR3 region: CASTGGSTNYGYTF. In DNA, the CDR3 is TGTGCCAGCACAGGGGGCTCAACTAACTATGGCTACACCTTC.

The CDR3 coding sequence is TGTGCCAGTACCCTGGGGACAGGGGATATGAACACTGAAGCTTTCTTT. Its protein is CASTLGTGDMNTEAFF. This chain joins TRBV19 and TRBJ1-1; TRBD1 matches at 10 bases. V gave up 7 bases and J gave up 0 bases; unmatched junction bases: 8. Germline V gene data show CDR1 as LNHDA and CDR2 as SQIVND (reference sequence). The CDR3 has 16 amino acids.

This clone was seen more than once but under ten times. This chain connects TRBV4-2 to TRBJ1-2; D ambiguous. Trimming removed 0 bases at V and 2 bases at J, with 16 bases between. This CDR3 has 17 residues. The germline gives CDR1 LGHNA, CDR2 YNFKEQ. The CDR3 nucleotides are TGTGCCAGCAGCCAAGAGTCGGAGGGCAGTACGAACTATGGCTACACCTTC. Translation: CASSQESEGSTNYGYTF.

The chain joins TRBV6-2 or TRBV6-3 to TRBJ1-1; D ambiguous. CDR1 MNHEY and CDR2 SVGEGT come from the germline V gene. V dropped 4 bases and J dropped 5 bases, with 14 bases sitting between them. This CDR3 comprises 14 residues. In DNA, the CDR3 is TGTGCCAGCAGTTCCAACTGGGGAGCGACTGAAGCTTTCTTT. The encoded protein is CASSSNWGATEAFF.

The rearrangement joins TRBV5-1 to TRBJ2-1; 14 nucleotides match TRBD2. From germline, CDR1 is SGHRS and CDR2 YFSETQ. This CDR3 region has 17 residues. J lost 3 bases, V lost 4 bases, and 6 bases had no gene match. The CDR3 loop reads CASSPGLAGAIYNEQFF. The CDR3 bases are TGCGCCAGCAGCCCGGGACTAGCGGGGGCCATCTACAATGAGCAGTTCTTC.

As for this clone: A much larger clone differs by one base, so this may be a read error. The rearrangement uses TRBV27 and TRBJ2-2; 9 bases fit TRBD1. This CDR3 region has 15 residues. CDR1 and CDR2 (germline): MNHEY, SMNVEV (reference sequence). This chain's CDR3 is CDSSLRDRVFGELFF. CDR3 nucleotide sequence: TGTGACAGCAGTCTCCGGGACAGGGTTTTCGGGGAGCTGTTTTTT.

This sequence joins TRBV10-2 and TRBJ1-4; no reliable D call. The V and J ends lost 2 bases and 2 bases respectively, with 6 bases between them. From germline, CDR1 is WSHSY and CDR2 SAAADI. CDR3 length: 14 residues. The CDR3 DNA follows: TGCGCCAGCAGTGAGACTGTCACTAATGAAAAACTGTTTTTT. Translated, it gives CASSETVTNEKLFF.

The V and J genes are TRBV28 and TRBJ1-2, with 7 positions matching TRBD1. CDR3 size: 13 residues. The germline gives CDR1 MDHEN, CDR2 SYDVKM. V lost 2 bases to trimming and J lost 8 bases; unmatched junction nucleotides: 5. The CDR3 loop reads CASSLQGVLGYTF. The CDR3 DNA follows: TGTGCCAGCAGTTTACAGGGGGTATTGGGCTACACCTTC.

This clone was detected a few times. The chain recombines TRBV6-1 with TRBJ1-6; TRBD1 aligns across 11 bases. The CDR3 is 16 amino acids. The germline V gene has CDR1 MNHNS and CDR2 SASEGT. The trim removed 1 base at V and 8 bases at J, leaving 4 bases unmatched. Here the CDR3 DNA reads TGTGCCAGCAGTGAAGGTATGGGACAGGGGGATTCACCCCTCCACTTT. Translated: CASSEGMGQGDSPLHF.

This chain uses TRBV2 with TRBJ1-2; D call uncertain. Deletions cut 2 bases from V and 4 bases from J, with 8 bases between. The length of the CDR3 is 13 residues. CDR1 and CDR2 from the germline V gene are SNHLY and FYNNEI. CDR3 DNA: TGTGCCAGCAGTGAAAGACTGAGCTATGGCTACACCTTC. It is translated as CASSERLSYGYTF.

The J gene is TRBJ2-5, the V gene TRBV7-9; D is perhaps TRBD2 (6 bases). Germline V gene sequence: CDR1 SEHNR, CDR2 FQNEAQ (reference sequence). The CDR3 runs to 15 residues. Trimming stripped 3 bases from V and 4 bases from J, with 15 bases between. The CDR3 DNA sequence: TGTGCCAGCAGCTTCGCCTGGGGGGTCGGAGAGACCCAGTACTTC. This translates into CASSFAWGVGETQYF.

This clone has more than one count but fewer than ten. The chain links TRBV6-6 to TRBJ2-7, with 8 bases fitting TRBD1. Looked up from germline, CDR1 is MNHNY and CDR2 is SVGAGI (reference sequence). CDR3 length: 16 amino acids. V dropped 0 bases and J dropped 3; count of bases not matched to a gene: 7. CDR3 bases: TGTGCCAGCAGTTACTCTCGTGGACAGGGATACTACGAGCAGTACTTC. Translated, it gives CASSYSRGQGYYEQYF.

V is TRBV28 and J is TRBJ1-1; no definite D call. Germline V gene sequence: CDR1 MDHEN, CDR2 SYDVKM. Trimming removed 1 base from V and 4 bases from J, with 7 bases in between. The CDR3 has 13 amino acids. The CDR3 nucleotides are TGTGCCAGCAGTTTATTCCAGGTCACTGAAGCTTTCTTT. Protein sequence: CASSLFQVTEAFF.

The chain uses TRBV7-8 and TRBJ2-7; 7 nucleotides align to TRBD1. Germline CDR1 SGHVS, CDR2 FQNEAQ. This CDR3 is built from 14 residues. Germline trimming cut 5 bases from V and 5 bases from J; bases unmatched to any gene: 9. CDR3 region: CASSHRNRGHEQYF. In DNA, the CDR3 is TGTGCCAGCAGCCATCGAAACAGGGGACACGAGCAGTACTTC. The full variable domain, rest sourced from reference TRBV7-8 and TRBJ2-7, is GAGVSQSPRYKVAKRGQDVALRCDPISGHVSLFWYQQALGQGPEFLTYFQNEAQLDKSGLPSDRFFAERPEGSVSTLKIQRTQQEDSAVYLCASSHRNRGHEQYFGPGTRLTVT.